A selection of T cell receptor beta chains follows, all from one sample in a study of blood T cell repertoires in COVID-19. Only in-frame clones appear in the TCRdb table, and some are missing; sequencing was by immunoSEQ multiplex PCR. The repertoire includes fewer than 200,000 clones, over 85% of them detected once, and about 4.5% sits in the top ten. Sequenced input: peripheral blood. The receptors derive from a woman in her fifties or sixties with acute or convalescent COVID-19. Each CDR3 is given with its conserved first and last residue. Each record gives: clone size, D gene, V gene, CDR3 protein. The D gene is left open where the match is weak. Size is stated for part of the rows, as once, few or many counts, or as a class when the clone is expanded.

NA | TRBD1 | TRBV28 | CASSLDRVGAEAFF
NA | TRBD1 | TRBV28 | CASSRTGADTDTQYF
NA | TRBD1 | TRBV3-1/TRBV3-2 | CASSPTGGNYGYTF
NA | NA | TRBV30 | CAWSRGQSNQPQHF
NA | NA | TRBV6-7 | CASSYPLDSYNEQFF
NA | NA | TRBV3-1/TRBV3-2 | CASSQNRDNSPLHF
NA | TRBD1 | TRBV5-4 | CASSLQGPAGVIQYF
NA | NA | TRBV6-5 | CASSYSIGISYNEQFF
once | TRBD2 | TRBV7-9 | CASSSWTSGRGSDTQYF
NA | NA | TRBV7-2 | CASSLNTYEQYF
NA | TRBD2 | TRBV29-1 | CSVGIAGAIEQFF
NA | TRBD1 | TRBV4-1 | CASSQPIRDRVRPGNTIYF
NA | TRBD1 | TRBV7-2 | CASSLGDRNEQFF
NA | NA | TRBV6-2/TRBV6-3 | CASSDPEGPYNEQFF
NA | NA | TRBV7-9 | CASSRGGLNYGYTF
NA | NA | TRBV2 | CATRNSVGRNTEAFF
NA | TRBD1 | TRBV29-1 | CSVDPTGDYGYTF
NA | NA | TRBV7-2 | CASSLVAYRENYGYTF
NA | TRBD2 | TRBV3-1/TRBV3-2 | CASSRLAGGPPDTQYF
NA | NA | TRBV6-5 | CASSYSMQGLLDGYTF
NA | NA | TRBV7-9 | CASSPFQATNTEAFF
NA | NA | TRBV6-1 | CASSGTRPISGNTIYF
NA | NA | TRBV9 | CASSARVGGYTF